Shown below are 23 T cell receptor beta chains from a single sample sequenced in a study of CD8+ T cells in alopecia areata. Isolated RNA was reverse transcribed into cDNA used as the sequencing template. Clones were read by immunoSEQ multiplex PCR, and TCRdb kept only the in-frame ones, dropping some. The table shows 95,000 to 110,000 clones, with less than 90% occurring only once. As to treatment: oral pan-JAK inhibitor, 5-10 mg twice daily. The sample in question was CD8+ T cells sorted from blood, obtained at week 24, from a patient treated with tofacitinib. The receptors shown here come from a human donor with alopecia areata.

The J gene is TRBJ2-1, the V gene TRBV7-9; 15 bases fit TRBD2. CDR1 SEHNR and CDR2 FQNEAQ come from the germline V gene (reference sequence). CDR3 size: 17 residues. The junction had 5 bases not matched to a gene; V was cut back by 5 bases and J by 3 bases. The CDR3: CASSAGTSGGIYNEQFF. The DNA for the CDR3 is TGTGCCAGCAGCGCCGGGACTAGCGGGGGGATCTACAATGAGCAGTTCTTC.

V and J are TRBV13 and TRBJ2-1, with unresolved D. V dropped 2 bases and J dropped 7 bases, with 6 bases sitting between them. CDR1 is PRHDT, CDR2 FYEKMQ, per germline (reference sequence). The CDR3 extends over 12 amino acids. Here the CDR3 reads CASSLKGNEQFF. In DNA form, the CDR3 reads TGTGCCAGCAGCTTAAAAGGGAATGAGCAGTTCTTC. The full variable domain, with the rest looked up from reference TRBV13 and TRBJ2-1, is AAGVIQSPRHLIKEKRETATLKCYPIPRHDTVYWYQQGPGQDPQFLISFYEKMQSDKGSIPDRFSAQQFSDYHSELNMSSLELGDSALYFCASSLKGNEQFFGPGTRLTVL.

This sequence joins TRBV2 and TRBJ1-1; D possibly corresponds to TRBD1 (6 bases). Trimming removed 7 bases at V and 0 bases at J, with 12 bases between. Germline-derived CDR1 and CDR2 are SNHLY and FYNNEI. CDR3 size: 14 residues. CDR3 coding DNA: TGTGCCAGCATGACAGGTTTTATGAACACTGAAGCTTTCTTT. It specifies CASMTGFMNTEAFF. Based on the CDR3 plus reference TRBV2 and TRBJ1-1, the full variable domain is EPEVTQTPSHQVTQMGQEVILRCVPISNHLYFYWYRQILGQKVEFLVSFYNNEISEKSEIFDDQFSVERPDGSNFTLKIRSTKLEDSAMYFCASMTGFMNTEAFFGQGTRLTVV.

V usage is TRBV5-6 and J usage is TRBJ1-4, with 9 bases fitting TRBD1. The CDR3 contains 15 residues. With V trimmed by 4 bases and J by 5 bases, 6 bases remained unmatched. Germline-derived CDR1 and CDR2 are SGHDT and YYEEEE. CDR3 DNA: TGTGCCAGCAGCCCAGGGACAGGGTTGAATGAAAAACTGTTTTTT. As protein: CASSPGTGLNEKLFF.

V usage is TRBV6-5 and J usage is TRBJ2-5; D gene unclear. The CDR3 consists of 14 residues. From germline, CDR1 is MNHEY and CDR2 SVGAGI. V lost 0 bases to trimming and J lost 0 bases, with 5 bases between them. Here the CDR3 reads CASSYSGYQETQYF. The CDR3 nucleotides read TGTGCCAGCAGTTACTCGGGGTACCAAGAGACCCAGTACTTC.

This CDR3 reads CASSSGTINEQFF. The CDR3 region has the DNA TGTGCCAGCAGTTCCGGGACTATCAATGAGCAGTTCTTC. The J gene is TRBJ2-1, the V gene TRBV11-3; 7 positions agree with TRBD2. The CDR3 is made up of 13 amino acids. In germline, CDR1 is SGHNT, CDR2 YENEEA. V gave up 6 bases and J gave up 6 bases; unmatched junction bases: 5.

The chain recombines TRBV6-6 with TRBJ1-3; D not certain. The ends were cut back, 2 bases at V and 0 bases at J, with 8 bases in the middle. Germline CDR1 MNHNY, CDR2 SVGAGI (reference sequence). This CDR3 has 15 residues. In DNA, the CDR3 is TGTGCCAGCAGTTACGTCCTGTACTCTGGAAACACCATATATTTT. As protein: CASSYVLYSGNTIYF.

The chain is built from TRBV2 and TRBJ1-2; no reliable D call. V dropped 3 bases and J dropped 5 bases, with 13 bases sitting between them. Germline CDR1 reads SNHLY; CDR2 reads FYNNEI. The CDR3 runs to 14 residues. The CDR3 bases are TGTGCCAGCAGTGACTCTTTAACCGCGTATGGCTACACCTTC. Residues: CASSDSLTAYGYTF.

CDR3 DNA sequence: TGTGCCAGCAGTCCAGGGGGGAACACTGAAGCTTTCTTT. This sequence encodes CASSPGGNTEAFF. The V gene is TRBV6-5, the J gene TRBJ1-1; TRBD1 aligns across 7 bases. Germline V gene sequence: CDR1 MNHEY, CDR2 SVGAGI. The CDR3 is 13 amino acids. The V and J ends lost 5 bases and 1 base, in that order; junction bases with no gene match: 1.

V gene TRBV10-2 combines with J gene TRBJ2-5; the D is unclear. V lost 2 bases to trimming and J lost 5 bases, with 6 bases between them. The CDR3 is 12 residues long. Per germline, CDR1 WSHSY and CDR2 SAAADI. In DNA form, the CDR3 reads TGCGCCAGCAGTGAGGATTACGAGACCCAGTACTTC. It specifies CASSEDYETQYF.

V gene TRBV19 combines with J gene TRBJ2-1; no firm D call. The CDR3 is 13 amino acids. Germline CDR1 is LNHDA and CDR2 is SQIVND (reference sequence). V shed 7 bases and J shed 4 bases, with 11 bases lying between them. The CDR3 here is CASTLRPYNEQFF. CDR3 bases: TGTGCCAGTACCCTCCGGCCGTACAATGAGCAGTTCTTC.

This chain joins TRBV4-1 and TRBJ1-5, with TRBD1 identical over 11 bases. J lost 7 bases, V lost 1 base, and 6 bases had no gene match. CDR1 is MGHRA, CDR2 YSYEKL, per germline. The CDR3 totals 16 residues. This CDR3 reads CASSQGWTGGSQPQHF. CDR3 sequence (DNA): TGCGCCAGCAGCCAAGGTTGGACAGGGGGCAGCCAGCCCCAGCATTTT.

A few counts support this clone. The chain links TRBV27 to TRBJ2-7, with unresolved D. Deletions cut 8 bases from V and 7 bases from J, with 15 bases between. The germline V gene encodes CDR1 MNHEY and CDR2 SMNVEV (reference sequence). This CDR3 spans 12 amino acids. CDR3 region: CASATLSREQYF. The CDR3 bases are TGTGCCAGCGCAACCCTGAGTAGGGAGCAGTACTTC.

The V and J genes are TRBV6-5 and TRBJ2-5; 8 bases map to TRBD2. After removal of 5 bases from V and 5 bases from J, the junction contained 4 bases not matched to a gene. The CDR3 loop spans 13 amino acids. Germline V lookup: CDR1 MNHEY, CDR2 SVGAGI. The chain's CDR3 is CASSLSGVETQYF. Written as DNA, the CDR3 is TGTGCCAGCAGTCTTAGCGGGGTGGAGACCCAGTACTTC.

V usage is TRBV15 and J usage is TRBJ2-7, with a weak D call TRBD2 (6 bases). The CDR3 is 16 amino acids. V lost 5 bases, J lost 5 bases, and 22 bases lay in between. CDR1 is LNHNV, CDR2 YYDKDF, per germline (reference sequence). The CDR3 DNA sequence: TGTGCCACCAGCTACCCCCGCGGGGCGAGGAAAGACGAGCAGTACTTC. Translating it yields CATSYPRGARKDEQYF.

This rearrangement joins TRBV7-9 to TRBJ2-7, with a tentative D call TRBD2 (6 bases). V was pared by 5 bases and J by 1 base, with 18 bases between. CDR3 size: 16 residues. From germline, CDR1 is SEHNR and CDR2 FQNEAQ (reference sequence). The CDR3 loop is CASSHHTGEMSYEQYF. The CDR3 nucleotides are TGTGCCAGCAGCCATCACACGGGGGAAATGTCCTACGAGCAGTACTTC. Filled out from reference TRBV7-9 and TRBJ2-7, the complete variable domain reads DTGVSQNPRHKITKRGQNVTFRCDPISEHNRLYWYRQTLGQGPEFLTYFQNEAQLEKSRLLSDRFSAERPKGSFSTLEIQRTEQGDSAMYLCASSHHTGEMSYEQYFGPGTRLTVT.

The rearrangement uses TRBV13 and TRBJ2-2, with unresolved D. The CDR3 is 13 residues long. The V and J ends lost 8 bases and 3 bases respectively, with 10 bases between them. CDR1 is PRHDT and CDR2 is FYEKMQ in the germline V gene (reference sequence). CDR3 amino acids: CASGIGDTGELFF. CDR3 sequence (DNA): TGTGCCAGCGGTATCGGAGACACCGGGGAGCTGTTTTTT.

This clone was seen repeatedly, ten times or more. The rearrangement joins TRBV7-2 to TRBJ1-2, with 7 bases fitting TRBD1. Germline CDR1 is SGHTA and CDR2 is FQGNSA. V was pared by 2 bases and J by 4 bases, with 10 bases of the junction left unmatched. This CDR3 spans 16 amino acids. The CDR3 sequence is CASSLTGETAGYGYTF. DNA of the CDR3: TGTGCCAGCAGCTTAACAGGGGAAACGGCGGGCTATGGCTACACCTTC.

This clone was seen only once. The V call is TRBV9, the J call TRBJ2-2; D remains ambiguous. The CDR3 sequence is 15 residues long. Trimming took off 0 bases at V and 2 bases at J, with 8 bases between the two ends. Germline values: CDR1 SGDLS, CDR2 YYNGEE. The CDR3 loop is CASSVEGRNTGELFF. The CDR3 DNA reads TGTGCCAGCAGCGTAGAAGGACGAAACACCGGGGAGCTGTTTTTT. The variable domain in full, completed from reference TRBV9 and TRBJ2-2, reads DSGVTQTPKHLITATGQRVTLRCSPRSGDLSVYWYQQSLDQGLQFLIQYYNGEERAKGNILERFSAQQFPDLHSELNLSSLELGDSALYFCASSVEGRNTGELFFGEGSRLTVL.

In its sample, this clone was seen a few times. CDR3 bases: TGTGCCAGCAGTGACTACCCCTCCTACAATGAGCAGTTCTTC. It codes for CASSDYPSYNEQFF. The chain employs TRBV2 and TRBJ2-1, with unresolved D. Trimming removed 3 bases from V and 0 bases from J, with 6 bases in between. Germline CDR1 and CDR2: SNHLY and FYNNEI. This CDR3 has 14 amino acids. Filled out from reference TRBV2 and TRBJ2-1, the complete variable domain reads EPEVTQTPSHQVTQMGQEVILRCVPISNHLYFYWYRQILGQKVEFLVSFYNNEISEKSEIFDDQFSVERPDGSNFTLKIRSTKLEDSAMYFCASSDYPSYNEQFFGPGTRLTVL.

The rearrangement joins TRBV19 to TRBJ2-2, with TRBD2 as a possible D gene (5 bases). V was pared by 7 bases and J by 5 bases, with 11 bases between. CDR3 size: 13 residues. The germline V gene has CDR1 LNHDA and CDR2 SQIVND (reference sequence). CDR3 protein: CASTGSPTGELFF. In DNA, the CDR3 is TGTGCCAGTACGGGAAGCCCAACCGGGGAGCTGTTTTTT.

The chain has TRBV29-1 and TRBJ2-6; no definite D call. The CDR3 consists of 16 residues. In germline, CDR1 is SQVTM, CDR2 ANQGSEA. V gave up 0 bases and J gave up 3 bases, with 12 bases separating them. The CDR3 sequence is CSVEDPKYRGANVLTF. CDR3 bases: TGCAGCGTTGAAGATCCGAAATATCGTGGGGCCAACGTCCTGACTTTC.

The J gene is TRBJ1-1, the V gene TRBV27; D not certain. The V end was cut by 1 base, the J end by 5 bases, with 14 bases between. CDR1 is MNHEY, CDR2 SMNVEV, per germline (reference sequence). This CDR3 is 15 amino acids long. CDR3 nucleotide sequence: TGTGCCAGCAGTTTATTGCCCGCCGGCGTGACTGAAGCTTTCTTT. Translation gives CASSLLPAGVTEAFF.